The next 30 T cell receptor beta chains were all read from a single sample in a study of blood T cell repertoires in COVID-19. TCRdb's copy holds only in-frame clones and misses some; the assay was immunoSEQ multiplex PCR. The sample yields 100,000 to 150,000 clones, roughly three quarters seen once. The sample was peripheral blood. All receptors derive from a man aged 35 to 55 with active or convalescent COVID-19.

The chain uses TRBV7-3 and TRBJ1-2, with a possible D match to TRBD1 (5 bases). Germline V gene sequence: CDR1 SGHTA, CDR2 FQGTGA. Trimming removed 4 bases from V and 9 bases from J, with 21 bases in between. The CDR3 runs 15 residues. The CDR3 bases are TGTGCCAGCAGCTCCAACCCTGGTTCGGGGGGAAGCTACACCTTC. It codes for CASSSNPGSGGSYTF. The whole variable domain, remainder taken from reference TRBV7-3 and TRBJ1-2, is GAGVSQTPSNKVTEKGKYVELRCDPISGHTALYWYRQSLGQGPEFLIYFQGTGAADDSGLPNDRFFAVRPEGSVSTLKIQRTERGDSAVYLCASSSNPGSGGSYTFGSGTRLTVV.

The gene calls are TRBV4-3 and TRBJ2-5, with D perhaps matching TRBD1 (7 bases). Germline CDR1 reads LGHNA; CDR2 reads YSLEER. This CDR3 is 13 amino acids long. V was clipped by 5 bases and J by 7 bases, with 14 bases between them. CDR3 sequence (DNA): TGCGCCAGCAGCGCAACAGGGGAGGCGACCCAGTACTTC. Encoded protein: CASSATGEATQYF.

The chain couples TRBV15 to TRBJ2-2; maybe TRBD2 (5 bases). V dropped 1 base and J dropped 6 bases, with 6 bases sitting between them. Germline V gives CDR1 LNHNV, CDR2 YYDKDF (reference sequence). The CDR3 extends over 13 amino acids. The chain's CDR3 is CATSRVGAGELFF. The DNA of the CDR3 is TGTGCCACCAGCAGAGTCGGGGCCGGGGAGCTGTTTTTT.

The rearrangement uses TRBV27 and TRBJ2-1, with TRBD2 matching 13 bases. Germline V gene sequence: CDR1 MNHEY, CDR2 SMNVEV (reference sequence). The ends lost 7 bases at V and 14 bases at J; junction bases unmatched: 14. The CDR3 totals 15 residues. CDR3 sequence: CASNTGTSGTLQKFF. For the CDR3, the DNA is TGTGCCAGCAACACCGGGACTAGCGGGACCTTACAGAAGTTCTTC.

This clone was observed at least ten times. V usage is TRBV7-9 and J usage is TRBJ2-5, with TRBD2 as a possible D gene (6 bases). This CDR3 region has 19 residues. Looked up from germline, CDR1 is SEHNR and CDR2 is FQNEAQ (reference sequence). The V and J ends lost 1 base and 2 bases respectively, with 23 bases between them. This chain's CDR3 is CASSLDHLRKRVVQETQYF. The CDR3 DNA reads as TGTGCCAGCAGCTTAGATCATCTTAGGAAGCGGGTGGTGCAAGAGACCCAGTACTTC.

This clone has only a few counts. CDR3 nucleotides: TGTGCCAGCAGCTTGTGGGTCCTGTCGGGGAGCAATCAGCCCCAGCATTTT. As protein: CASSLWVLSGSNQPQHF. The gene calls are TRBV5-8 and TRBJ1-5, with no clear D. CDR1 SGHTS and CDR2 YDEGEE come from the germline V gene. This CDR3 has 17 residues. V was pared by 1 base and J by 1 base, with 15 bases between.

This sequence joins TRBV4-1 and TRBJ1-5, with D unclear. The CDR3 runs to 15 residues. The V and J ends lost 0 bases and 0 bases respectively, with 6 bases between them. The germline V gene has CDR1 MGHRA and CDR2 YSYEKL. CDR3 nucleotide sequence: TGCGCCAGCAGCCAAGATCAGTATAGCAATCAGCCCCAGCATTTT. It translates to CASSQDQYSNQPQHF.

V and J are TRBV6-5 and TRBJ1-2; D is possibly TRBD1 (5 bases). Trimming cost V 6 bases and J 4 bases, with 12 bases left between them. The germline V gene has CDR1 MNHEY and CDR2 SVGAGI. This CDR3 has 13 residues. CDR3 sequence (DNA): TGTGCCAGCAGGAGGACAAATGGCTATGGCTACACCTTC. Translating gives CASRRTNGYGYTF.

This clone has a single count. The rearrangement joins TRBV30 to TRBJ1-1; weak D call: TRBD1 (6 bases). V dropped 3 bases and J dropped 0 bases, with 11 bases sitting between them. This CDR3 contains 14 residues. The germline V gene has CDR1 GTSNPN and CDR2 SVGIG (reference sequence). This CDR3 is CAWRSGVLNTEAFF. In nucleotides, the CDR3 is TGTGCCTGGAGGTCAGGGGTCTTGAACACTGAAGCTTTCTTT. Full variable domain (missing parts from reference TRBV30 and TRBJ1-1): SQTIHQWPATLVQPVGSPLSLECTVEGTSNPNLYWYRQAAGRGLQLLFYSVGIGQISSEVPQNLSASRPQDRQFILSSKKLLLSDSGFYLCAWRSGVLNTEAFFGQGTRLTVV.

The chain uses TRBV5-5 and TRBJ2-7, with 11 bases matching TRBD2. The germline V gene has CDR1 SGHKS and CDR2 YYEKEE (reference sequence). This CDR3 has 15 residues. V lost 0 bases, J lost 6 bases, and 5 bases stayed unmatched. Here the CDR3 reads CASSLGSGRAGEQYF. CDR3 sequence (DNA): TGTGCCAGCAGCTTGGGTAGCGGGAGGGCCGGCGAGCAGTACTTC.

The rearrangement links TRBV7-2 to TRBJ2-1; D is possibly TRBD1 (6 bases). V was cut by 1 base and J by 2 bases, with 12 bases left in between. The germline CDR1 and CDR2 sequences are SGHTA and FQGNSA. CDR3 size: 16 residues. The CDR3 loop is CASSLEWGPPYNEQFF. Written as DNA, the CDR3 is TGTGCCAGCAGCTTAGAATGGGGGCCGCCCTACAATGAGCAGTTCTTC.

As concerns this clone: Germline and junction disagree at one end, which may indicate a read error. The chain employs TRBV3-1 (or the pseudogene TRBV3-2) and TRBJ2-4; D not certain. Germline values: CDR1 LGHDT, CDR2 YNNKEL (reference sequence). This CDR3 has 14 residues. Here the CDR3 DNA reads TGTGCCAGCAGCCAAGACTGGGCCAATAACATTCAGTACTTC. Translation: CASSQDWANNIQYF.

This sequence joins TRBV5-1 and TRBJ2-7; a possible D gene is TRBD1 (5 bases). CDR1 and CDR2 from the germline V gene are SGHRS and YFSETQ. CDR3 length: 14 residues. V was pared by 6 bases and J by 0 bases, with 13 bases between. CDR3 region: CASTTGRASYEQYF. Here the CDR3 DNA reads TGCGCCAGCACAACGGGCAGGGCCTCCTACGAGCAGTACTTC.

CDR3 protein: CASSLVDEKLFF. The DNA for the CDR3 is TGTGCCAGCAGTTTAGTCGATGAAAAACTGTTTTTT. The chain employs TRBV28 and TRBJ1-4; D gene ambiguous. CDR3 size: 12 residues. Germline CDR1 and CDR2: MDHEN and SYDVKM. The ends were cut back, 2 bases at V and 6 bases at J, with 4 bases in the middle. The full variable domain, in which reference TRBV28 and TRBJ1-4 provide the parts outside the CDR3, is DVKVTQSSRYLVKRTGEKVFLECVQDMDHENMFWYRQDPGLGLRLIYFSYDVKMKEKGDIPEGYSVSREKKERFSLILESASTNQTSMYLCASSLVDEKLFFGSGTQLSVL.

The chain joins TRBV5-1 to TRBJ1-1; TRBD1 agrees at 7 bases. Looked up from germline, CDR1 is SGHRS and CDR2 is YFSETQ. The V segment lost 6 bases and the J segment 4 bases; nucleotides outside the gene matches: 18. The CDR3 has 17 residues. The CDR3 nucleotides are TGCGCCAGCACGGATAGACAGGGTCGAAATGCCGTCACTGAAGCTTTCTTT. This translates into CASTDRQGRNAVTEAFF.

This clone was counted a single time. V gene TRBV7-6 combines with J gene TRBJ1-2; the match to TRBD1 covers 7 bases. The junction had 6 bases not matched to a gene; V was cut back by 4 bases and J by 4 bases. This CDR3 spans 14 amino acids. The germline V gene has CDR1 SGHVS and CDR2 FNYEAQ. The CDR3 sequence is CASSSGTASYGYTF. The CDR3 DNA reads as TGTGCCAGCAGCTCCGGGACAGCTTCCTATGGCTACACCTTC.

This chain joins TRBV27 and TRBJ1-2; no clear D. There are 14 residues in the CDR3. Germline V gene data show CDR1 as MNHEY and CDR2 as SMNVEV (reference sequence). Trimming took off 6 bases at V and 0 bases at J, with 11 bases between the two ends. The CDR3 loop reads CASRPDGTNYGYTF. CDR3 nucleotides: TGTGCCAGCAGGCCCGACGGGACTAACTATGGCTACACCTTC.

The V gene is TRBV6-1, the J gene TRBJ1-1; 8 nucleotides line up with TRBD1. There are 14 residues in the CDR3. Trimming removed 2 bases from V and 7 bases from J; junction bases left unmatched: 6. The V gene's germline CDR1 is MNHNS and CDR2 SASEGT. The CDR3: CASSERGQEIEAFF. The CDR3 region has the DNA TGTGCCAGCAGTGAAAGGGGACAGGAGATTGAAGCTTTCTTT.

The chain is built from TRBV19 and TRBJ1-2; TRBD1 aligns across 8 bases. The V gene's germline CDR1 is LNHDA and CDR2 SQIVND (reference sequence). With 7 bases clipped from V and 6 bases from J, the junction kept 13 bases outside the gene matches. There are 15 residues in the CDR3. The chain's CDR3 is CASTLMTGAPHGYTF. CDR3 nucleotide sequence: TGTGCCAGTACCTTAATGACAGGGGCTCCTCATGGCTACACCTTC.

This clone occurred a few times. The rearrangement joins TRBV6-5 to TRBJ2-3; 8 nucleotides match TRBD1. Losses at the gene ends were 0 bases for V and 1 base for J; bases not matched to a gene: 3. The CDR3 is 16 residues long. CDR1 and CDR2 (germline): MNHEY, SVGAGI. The CDR3 DNA is TGTGCCAGCAGTTACTCGGAGACAGGGGGCACAGATACGCAGTATTTT. Translation gives CASSYSETGGTDTQYF.

The chain uses TRBV9 and TRBJ2-2; TRBD2 matches at 8 bases. Germline V lookup: CDR1 SGDLS, CDR2 YYNGEE. J lost 7 bases, V lost 6 bases, and 14 bases had no gene match. This CDR3 has 16 amino acids. The CDR3, as DNA: TGTGCCAGCACCCGAAGCGGGGGCCTTATGAGCGGGGAGCTGTTTTTT. Protein sequence: CASTRSGGLMSGELFF.

This rearrangement joins TRBV2 to TRBJ2-1; 8 nucleotides agree with TRBD2. The junction had 9 bases not matched to a gene; V was cut back by 7 bases and J by 10 bases. Germline lookup yields CDR1 SNHLY and CDR2 FYNNEI. The CDR3 runs 13 residues. The chain's CDR3 is CASIYDPGGEQFF. CDR3 bases: TGTGCCAGCATCTACGACCCGGGAGGGGAGCAGTTCTTC.

This chain uses TRBV25-1 with TRBJ1-2; 12 bases map to TRBD1. The germline gives CDR1 MGHDK, CDR2 SYGVNS. The CDR3 has 18 residues. V lost 3 bases and J lost 7; bases outside the gene matches: 15. The CDR3 nucleotides are TGTGCCAGCAGTGACCCAGGGACAGGGGGCCTTGTTGGGAGTGGCTACACCTTC. Residues: CASSDPGTGGLVGSGYTF.

This clone appeared a few times. The rearrangement links TRBV6-5 to TRBJ2-3; 7 bases match TRBD2. In germline, CDR1 is MNHEY, CDR2 SVGAGI. V shed 4 bases and J 6 bases; nucleotides not matched to a gene: 10. This CDR3 is built from 15 residues. The chain's CDR3 is CASSSSGYGGDTQYF. In DNA form, the CDR3 reads TGTGCCAGCAGTTCCTCAGGGTACGGGGGGGATACGCAGTATTTT.

The J gene is TRBJ1-2, the V gene TRBV5-4; D call uncertain. Deletions cut 5 bases from V and 2 bases from J, with 13 bases between. Germline CDR1 SGHNT, CDR2 YYREEE (reference sequence). The length of the CDR3 is 14 residues. The CDR3 bases are TGTGCCAGCAGTGGGGTAGGGAGGAACTATGGCTACACCTTC. Residues: CASSGVGRNYGYTF.

V is TRBV3-1 (or the pseudogene TRBV3-2) and J is TRBJ2-1; 14 bases are a match to TRBD2. The V segment lost 4 bases and the J segment 0 bases; nucleotides outside the gene matches: 8. From germline, CDR1 is LGHDT and CDR2 YNNKEL (reference sequence). This CDR3 comprises 19 residues. The CDR3 nucleotides are TGTGCCAGCAGCCGCTGGACTAGCGGGAGGTGGGTCTCCTACAATGAGCAGTTCTTC. This sequence encodes CASSRWTSGRWVSYNEQFF.

The V call is TRBV27, the J call TRBJ1-6; D unclear. The ends were cut back, 5 bases at V and 0 bases at J, with 5 bases in the middle. The CDR3 runs 14 residues. The V gene's germline CDR1 is MNHEY and CDR2 SMNVEV (reference sequence). CDR3 region: CASSPSSYNSPLHF. CDR3 in DNA: TGTGCCAGCAGTCCCTCCTCCTATAATTCACCCCTCCACTTT.

The rearrangement links TRBV6-5 to TRBJ1-4; D possibly corresponds to TRBD1 (5 bases). Germline values: CDR1 MNHEY, CDR2 SVGAGI. V shed 5 bases and J shed 8 bases, with 15 bases lying between them. The CDR3 length is 14 residues. In DNA, the CDR3 is TGTGCCAGCAGTCACCGTTATGGGGGGGAAAAACTGTTTTTT. Translated: CASSHRYGGEKLFF.

The CDR3 sequence is CATSRTTGTGDQPQHF. As DNA, the CDR3 is TGTGCCACCAGCAGAACGACCGGGACAGGGGATCAGCCCCAGCATTTT. This chain uses TRBV15 with TRBJ1-5; 10 bases map to TRBD1. CDR1 is LNHNV, CDR2 YYDKDF, per germline (reference sequence). The CDR3 totals 16 residues. V lost 2 bases to trimming and J lost 5 bases; unmatched junction nucleotides: 6.

The genes are TRBV7-2 and TRBJ1-1, with 11 bases lining up with TRBD1. The V and J ends lost 1 base and 7 bases, in that order; junction bases with no gene match: 5. The germline CDR1 and CDR2 sequences are SGHTA and FQGNSA. This CDR3 spans 15 amino acids. The CDR3 loop is CASSLGGQGVIEAFF. CDR3 nucleotide sequence: TGTGCCAGCAGCTTAGGGGGACAGGGGGTAATTGAAGCTTTCTTT.